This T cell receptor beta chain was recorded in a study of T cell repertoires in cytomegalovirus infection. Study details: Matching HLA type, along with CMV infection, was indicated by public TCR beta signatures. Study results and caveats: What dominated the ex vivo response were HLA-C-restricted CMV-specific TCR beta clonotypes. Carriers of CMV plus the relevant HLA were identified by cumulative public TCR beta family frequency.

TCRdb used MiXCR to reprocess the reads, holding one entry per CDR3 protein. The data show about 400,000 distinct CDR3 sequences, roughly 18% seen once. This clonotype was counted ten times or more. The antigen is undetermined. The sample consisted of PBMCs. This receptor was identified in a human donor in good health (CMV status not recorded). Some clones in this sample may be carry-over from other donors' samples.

CDR3 DNA sequence: TGCGCCAGCAGCGCCGGATCTATCTTTGGCTACACCTTC. Its translation: CASSAGSIFGYTF. The chain has TRBV5-1 and TRBJ1-2; D gene uncertain. This CDR3 comprises 13 residues. Germline V lookup: CDR1 SGHRS, CDR2 YFSETQ. V was cut by 4 bases and J by 7 bases, with 14 bases left in between.